The 12 T cell receptor beta chains below all came from one sample that was sequenced in a study of T-cell memory formation after mild COVID-19. A single record per CDR3 protein comes from TCRdb applying MiXCR to the 5' RACE reads. Counted here are 150,000 or so distinct CDR3 sequences, roughly 15% occurring once; the ten biggest clones make up roughly 13%. Material for sequencing was PBMCs or a T cell subset sorted from them (not recorded which). Every receptor here comes from an adult woman who had mild COVID-19 (a few samples of this study predate the infection). Cell type and time point are not known.

This clonotype was counted a few times. The chain recombines TRBV25-1 with TRBJ2-7; TRBD1 aligns across 8 bases. V trimming: 1 base; J trimming: 3 bases; junction bases outside the gene matches: 8. Germline V gives CDR1 MGHDK, CDR2 SYGVNS. The CDR3 has 16 residues. The CDR3 region is CASSEWGTGRDYEQYF. The CDR3 nucleotides are TGTGCCAGCAGTGAATGGGGGACAGGCCGGGACTACGAGCAGTACTTC.

The chain uses TRBV6-5 and TRBJ2-2; D call uncertain. The germline V gene has CDR1 MNHEY and CDR2 SVGAGI. V was pared by 0 bases and J by 0 bases, with 11 bases between. The CDR3 covers 17 residues. The CDR3 is CASSYSRQTPNTGELFF. CDR3 DNA sequence: TGTGCCAGCAGTTACTCTAGGCAGACGCCGAACACCGGGGAGCTGTTTTTT.

The table lists this clonotype with a few counts. J is TRBJ2-7 and V is TRBV7-8, with TRBD1 matching 9 bases. The CDR3 is 16 amino acids. The germline V gene encodes CDR1 SGHVS and CDR2 FQNEAQ. Trimming cost V 1 base and J 6 bases; bases outside gene matches: 10. This CDR3 reads CASSLVYMDRGREQYF. The DNA of the CDR3 is TGTGCCAGCAGCTTAGTGTACATGGACAGGGGACGCGAGCAGTACTTC.

In this sample, this clonotype turned up many times. The V gene is TRBV5-1, the J gene TRBJ2-1; tentatively, D is TRBD2 (5 bases). V was pared by 0 bases and J by 4 bases, with 14 bases between. Germline CDR1 and CDR2: SGHRS and YFSETQ. The CDR3 is 16 amino acids. The CDR3 sequence: CASSLARTHGYNEQFF. The CDR3 bases are TGCGCCAGCAGCTTGGCCCGGACTCATGGTTACAATGAGCAGTTCTTC. Filled out from reference TRBV5-1 and TRBJ2-1, the complete variable domain reads KAGVTQTPRYLIKTRGQQVTLSCSPISGHRSVSWYQQTPGQGLQFLFEYFSETQRNKGNFPGRFSGRQFSNSRSEMNVSTLELGDSALYLCASSLARTHGYNEQFFGPGTRLTVL.

This chain links TRBV15 with TRBJ1-2, with D perhaps matching TRBD1 (5 bases). This CDR3 comprises 12 residues. CDR1 is LNHNV and CDR2 is YYDKDF in the germline V gene (reference sequence). The V and J ends lost 5 bases and 5 bases respectively, with 9 bases between them. CDR3 loop: CATSSGTYGYTF. The CDR3 DNA follows: TGTGCCACCAGCTCCGGGACTTATGGCTACACCTTC.

This clonotype showed up just a few times. The chain uses TRBV15 and TRBJ2-5, with D perhaps TRBD2 (5 bases). Trimming shortened V by 0 bases and J by 5 bases, and 10 bases separated the two germline ends. Per germline, CDR1 LNHNV and CDR2 YYDKDF (reference sequence). This CDR3 is built from 14 residues. The CDR3 DNA sequence: TGTGCCACCAGCAGAGATCGGGGTGAGGAGACCCAGTACTTC. Translating gives CATSRDRGEETQYF.

This clonotype was recorded a few times. The chain combines TRBV5-1 with TRBJ2-2; TRBD2 matches at 7 bases. V lost 3 bases, J lost 16 bases, and 12 bases stayed unmatched. CDR1 is SGHRS, CDR2 YFSETQ, per germline. CDR3 size: 13 residues. CDR3 protein: CASSSLTGGSWFF. DNA for the CDR3: TGCGCCAGCAGCTCCTTGACCGGGGGGTCCTGGTTTTTT.

The chain combines TRBV9 with TRBJ2-2; 7 bases are a match to TRBD1. Per the germline V gene, CDR1 is SGDLS and CDR2 is YYNGEE. The CDR3 runs 16 residues. V lost 3 bases, J lost 0 bases, and 5 bases stayed unmatched. The CDR3 DNA is TGTGCCAGCAGCGAAACCGGGACAGCGAACACCGGGGAGCTGTTTTTT. This encodes CASSETGTANTGELFF.

This clonotype was observed a few times. The V call is TRBV7-9, the J call TRBJ2-5; D call uncertain. CDR3 size: 14 residues. The V and J ends lost 6 bases and 5 bases respectively, with 16 bases between them. The germline CDR1 and CDR2 sequences are SEHNR and FQNEAQ (reference sequence). The CDR3: CASSHLGYGETQYF. The CDR3 DNA is TGTGCCAGCAGTCATCTCGGGTACGGGGAGACCCAGTACTTC.

This clonotype was picked up a small number of times. The rearrangement uses TRBV12-3 or TRBV12-4 and TRBJ2-3, with 14 bases lining up with TRBD2. The CDR3 sequence is 13 residues long. V gave up 5 bases and J gave up 13 bases; unmatched junction bases: 5. The CDR3 spells CASSGPGLAGEYF. The CDR3 DNA is TGTGCCAGCAGTGGGCCGGGACTAGCGGGAGAGTATTTT.

The sample holds a few counts of this clonotype. This chain joins TRBV15 and TRBJ2-5; D remains unclear. Deletions cut 1 base from V and 5 bases from J, with 8 bases between. Germline CDR1 LNHNV, CDR2 YYDKDF (reference sequence). This CDR3 comprises 13 residues. The CDR3 DNA reads TGTGCCACCAGCAGAGCGGTTGGGGAGACCCAGTACTTC. This encodes CATSRAVGETQYF.

This clonotype came up once. The rearrangement joins TRBV20-1 to TRBJ2-1; D not resolved. CDR1 is DFQATT and CDR2 is SNEGSKA in the germline V gene (reference sequence). V was shortened by 1 base and J by 4 bases, with 2 bases between the two germline ends. There are 11 residues in the CDR3. The CDR3 region is CSARAYNEQFF. As DNA, the CDR3 is TGCAGTGCTAGAGCTTACAATGAGCAGTTCTTC.